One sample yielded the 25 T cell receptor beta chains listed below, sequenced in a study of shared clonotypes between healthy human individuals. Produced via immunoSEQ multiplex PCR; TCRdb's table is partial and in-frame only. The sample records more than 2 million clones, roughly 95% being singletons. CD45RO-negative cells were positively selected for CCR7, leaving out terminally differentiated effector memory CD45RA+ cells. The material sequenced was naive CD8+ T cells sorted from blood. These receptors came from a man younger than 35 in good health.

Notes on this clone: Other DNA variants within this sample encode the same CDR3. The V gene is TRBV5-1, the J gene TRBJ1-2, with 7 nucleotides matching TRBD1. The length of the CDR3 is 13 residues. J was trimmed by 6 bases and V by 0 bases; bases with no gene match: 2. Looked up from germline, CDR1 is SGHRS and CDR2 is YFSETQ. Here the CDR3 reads CASSLVQGDGYTF. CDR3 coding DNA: TGCGCCAGCAGCTTGGTGCAGGGGGATGGCTACACCTTC.

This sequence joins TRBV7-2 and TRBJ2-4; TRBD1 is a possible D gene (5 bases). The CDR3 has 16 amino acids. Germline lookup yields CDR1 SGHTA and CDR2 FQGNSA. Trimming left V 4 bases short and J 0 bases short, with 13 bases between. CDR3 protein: CASSSLAQGAKNIQYF. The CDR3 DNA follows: TGTGCCAGCAGCTCCCTCGCTCAGGGAGCCAAAAACATTCAGTACTTC.

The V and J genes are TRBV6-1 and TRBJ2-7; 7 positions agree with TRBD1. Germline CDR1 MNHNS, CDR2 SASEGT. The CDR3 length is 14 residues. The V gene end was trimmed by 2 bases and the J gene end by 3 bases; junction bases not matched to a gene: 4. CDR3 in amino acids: CASSELTGFYEQYF. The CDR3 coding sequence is TGTGCCAGCAGTGAATTGACAGGGTTCTACGAGCAGTACTTC.

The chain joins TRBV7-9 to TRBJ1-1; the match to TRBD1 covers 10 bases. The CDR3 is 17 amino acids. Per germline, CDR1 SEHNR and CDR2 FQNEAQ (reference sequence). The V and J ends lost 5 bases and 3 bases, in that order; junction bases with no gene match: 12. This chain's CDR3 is CASSPRQGAMGDTEAFF. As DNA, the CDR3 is TGTGCCAGCAGCCCCCGACAGGGGGCCATGGGGGACACTGAAGCTTTCTTT.

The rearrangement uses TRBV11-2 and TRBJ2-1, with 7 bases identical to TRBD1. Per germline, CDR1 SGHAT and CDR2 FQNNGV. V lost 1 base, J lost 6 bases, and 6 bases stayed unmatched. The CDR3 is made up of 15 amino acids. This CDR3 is CASSLVGQLLNEQFF. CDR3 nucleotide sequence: TGTGCCAGCAGCTTAGTGGGACAGCTCCTCAATGAGCAGTTCTTC.

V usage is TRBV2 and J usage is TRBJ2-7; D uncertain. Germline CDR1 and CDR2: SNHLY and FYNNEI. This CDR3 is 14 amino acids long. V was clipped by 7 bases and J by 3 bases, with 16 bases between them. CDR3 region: CASMDAGTGYEQYF. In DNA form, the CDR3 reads TGTGCCAGCATGGATGCAGGAACCGGCTACGAGCAGTACTTC. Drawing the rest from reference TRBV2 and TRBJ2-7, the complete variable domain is EPEVTQTPSHQVTQMGQEVILRCVPISNHLYFYWYRQILGQKVEFLVSFYNNEISEKSEIFDDQFSVERPDGSNFTLKIRSTKLEDSAMYFCASMDAGTGYEQYFGPGTRLTVT.

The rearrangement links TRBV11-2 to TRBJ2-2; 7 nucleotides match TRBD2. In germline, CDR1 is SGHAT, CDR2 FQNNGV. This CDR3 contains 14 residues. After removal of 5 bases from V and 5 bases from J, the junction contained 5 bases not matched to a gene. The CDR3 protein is CASSATSYTGELFF. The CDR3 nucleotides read TGTGCCAGCAGCGCGACTAGCTATACCGGGGAGCTGTTTTTT.

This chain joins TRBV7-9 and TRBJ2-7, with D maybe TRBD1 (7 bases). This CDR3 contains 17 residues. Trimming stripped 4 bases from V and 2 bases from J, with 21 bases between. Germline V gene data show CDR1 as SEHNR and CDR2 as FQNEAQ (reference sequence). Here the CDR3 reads CASSSDRTTVQPYEQYF. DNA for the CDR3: TGTGCCAGCAGCTCGGACAGGACTACCGTCCAGCCCTACGAGCAGTACTTC.

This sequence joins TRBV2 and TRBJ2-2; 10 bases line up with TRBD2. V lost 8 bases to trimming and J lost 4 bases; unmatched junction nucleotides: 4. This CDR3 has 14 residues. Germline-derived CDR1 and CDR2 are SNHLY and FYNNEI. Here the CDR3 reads CASRSGRITGELFF. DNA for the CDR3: TGTGCCAGCCGTAGCGGGAGGATCACCGGGGAGCTGTTTTTT.

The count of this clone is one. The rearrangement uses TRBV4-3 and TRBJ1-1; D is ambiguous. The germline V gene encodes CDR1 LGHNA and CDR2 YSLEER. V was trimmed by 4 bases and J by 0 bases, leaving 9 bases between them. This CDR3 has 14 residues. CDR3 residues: CASSPELLNTEAFF. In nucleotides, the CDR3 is TGCGCCAGCAGCCCGGAACTACTGAACACTGAAGCTTTCTTT.

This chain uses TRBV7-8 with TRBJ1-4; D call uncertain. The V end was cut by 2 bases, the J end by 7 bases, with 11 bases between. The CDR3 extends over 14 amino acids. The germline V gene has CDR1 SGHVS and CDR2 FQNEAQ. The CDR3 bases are TGTGCCAGCAGCTTACCCGACACGGGTGAAAAACTGTTTTTT. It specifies CASSLPDTGEKLFF.

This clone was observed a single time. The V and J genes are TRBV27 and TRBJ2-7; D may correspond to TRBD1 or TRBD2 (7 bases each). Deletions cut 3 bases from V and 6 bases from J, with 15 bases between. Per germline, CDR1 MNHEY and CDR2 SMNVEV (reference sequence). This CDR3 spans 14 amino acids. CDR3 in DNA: TGTGCCAGCAGTTTCTCAGGGGGGGGAACCGAGCAGTACTTC. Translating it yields CASSFSGGGTEQYF.

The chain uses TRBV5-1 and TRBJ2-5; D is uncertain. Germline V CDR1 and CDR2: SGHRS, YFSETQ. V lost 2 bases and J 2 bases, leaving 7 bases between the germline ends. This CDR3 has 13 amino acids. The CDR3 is CASSFPAQETQYF. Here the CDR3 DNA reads TGCGCCAGCAGCTTTCCAGCACAAGAGACCCAGTACTTC.

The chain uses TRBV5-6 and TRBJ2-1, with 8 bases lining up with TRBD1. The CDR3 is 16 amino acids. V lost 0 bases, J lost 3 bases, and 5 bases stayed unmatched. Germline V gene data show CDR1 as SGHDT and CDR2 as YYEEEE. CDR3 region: CASSLANRGFYNEQFF. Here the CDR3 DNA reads TGTGCCAGCAGCTTGGCCAACAGGGGGTTCTACAATGAGCAGTTCTTC.

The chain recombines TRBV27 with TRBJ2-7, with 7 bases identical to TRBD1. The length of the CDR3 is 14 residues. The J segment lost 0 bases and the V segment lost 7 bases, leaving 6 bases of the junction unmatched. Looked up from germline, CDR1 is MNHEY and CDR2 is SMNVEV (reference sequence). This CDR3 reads CASNKWDSSYEQYF. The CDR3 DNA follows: TGTGCCAGCAATAAATGGGACAGCTCCTACGAGCAGTACTTC.

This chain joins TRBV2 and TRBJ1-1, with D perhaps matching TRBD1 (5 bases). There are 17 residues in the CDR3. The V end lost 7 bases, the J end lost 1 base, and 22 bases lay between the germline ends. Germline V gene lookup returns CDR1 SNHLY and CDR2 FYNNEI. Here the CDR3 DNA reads TGTGCCAGCATGATCAGGGTAATTGGGGTGAGGAACACTGAAGCTTTCTTT. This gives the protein CASMIRVIGVRNTEAFF.

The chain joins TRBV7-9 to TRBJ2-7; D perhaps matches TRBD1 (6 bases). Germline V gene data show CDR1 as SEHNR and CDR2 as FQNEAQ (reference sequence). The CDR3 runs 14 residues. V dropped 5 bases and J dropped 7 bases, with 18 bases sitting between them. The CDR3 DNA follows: TGTGCCAGCAGCCTGTTTACAGGGCCAGGAGAGCAGTACTTC. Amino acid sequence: CASSLFTGPGEQYF.

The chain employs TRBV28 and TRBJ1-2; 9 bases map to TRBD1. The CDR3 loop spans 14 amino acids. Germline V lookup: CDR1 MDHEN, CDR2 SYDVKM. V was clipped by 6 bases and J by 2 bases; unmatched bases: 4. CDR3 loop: CASSVQGANYGYTF. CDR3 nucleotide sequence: TGTGCCAGCAGCGTACAGGGGGCAAACTATGGCTACACCTTC.

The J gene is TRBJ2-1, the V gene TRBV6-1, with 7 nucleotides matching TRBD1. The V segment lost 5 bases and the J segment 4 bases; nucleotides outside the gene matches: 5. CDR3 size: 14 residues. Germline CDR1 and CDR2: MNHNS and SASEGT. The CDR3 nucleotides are TGTGCCAGCAGTCCGGCAGGGGGATACAATGAGCAGTTCTTC. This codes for CASSPAGGYNEQFF.

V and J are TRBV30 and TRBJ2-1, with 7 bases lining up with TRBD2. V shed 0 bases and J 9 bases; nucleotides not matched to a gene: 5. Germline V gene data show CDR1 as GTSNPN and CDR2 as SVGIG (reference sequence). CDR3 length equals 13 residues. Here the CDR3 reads CAWSVLPSGEQFF. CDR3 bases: TGTGCCTGGAGTGTACTCCCTAGCGGTGAGCAGTTCTTC.

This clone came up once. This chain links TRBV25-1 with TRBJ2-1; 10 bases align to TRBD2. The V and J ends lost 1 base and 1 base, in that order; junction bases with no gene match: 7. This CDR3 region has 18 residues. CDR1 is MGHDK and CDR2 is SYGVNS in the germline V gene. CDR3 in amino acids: CASSESLLAGISYNEQFF. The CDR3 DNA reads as TGTGCCAGCAGTGAATCATTACTAGCGGGAATATCCTACAATGAGCAGTTCTTC.

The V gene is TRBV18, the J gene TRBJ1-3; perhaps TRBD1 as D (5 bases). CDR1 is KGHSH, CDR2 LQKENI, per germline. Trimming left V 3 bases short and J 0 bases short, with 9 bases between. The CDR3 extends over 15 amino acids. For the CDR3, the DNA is TGTGCCAGCTCACCGGCTGGGACCTCTGGAAACACCATATATTTT. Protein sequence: CASSPAGTSGNTIYF.

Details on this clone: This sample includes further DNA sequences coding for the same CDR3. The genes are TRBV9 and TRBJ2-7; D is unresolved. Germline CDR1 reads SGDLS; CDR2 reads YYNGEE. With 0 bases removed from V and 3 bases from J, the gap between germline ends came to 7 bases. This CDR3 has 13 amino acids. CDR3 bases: TGTGCCAGCAGCGTAGGGAGAAACTACGAGCAGTACTTC. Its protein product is CASSVGRNYEQYF.

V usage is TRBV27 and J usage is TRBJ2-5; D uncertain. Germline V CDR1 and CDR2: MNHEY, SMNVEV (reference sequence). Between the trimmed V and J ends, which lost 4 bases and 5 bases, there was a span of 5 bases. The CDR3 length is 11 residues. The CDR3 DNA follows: TGTGCCAGCAGTTCCAGGGAGACCCAGTACTTC. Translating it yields CASSSRETQYF.

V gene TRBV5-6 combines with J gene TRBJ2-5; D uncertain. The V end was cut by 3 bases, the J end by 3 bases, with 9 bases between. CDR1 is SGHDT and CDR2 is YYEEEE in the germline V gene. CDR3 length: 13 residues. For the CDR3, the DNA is TGTGCCAGCAGCTACGCTTGGGAAGAGACCCAGTACTTC. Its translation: CASSYAWEETQYF.